This T cell receptor beta chain was documented in a study of immune heterogeneity within non-small cell lung tumors. On the study more broadly: Classification of the tumors gave several squamous cell carcinomas, fewer than 12 non-squamous carcinomas and 1 not otherwise specified.

This clonotype came up once. Its matching antigen is unknown. A multiplex PCR containing 32 V primers and 13 J primers was used to amplify TCR beta CDR3. A single record per CDR3 protein comes from TCRdb applying MiXCR to the multiplex PCR reads. The sample lists fewer than 12,000 distinct CDR3 sequences, under 30% seen once, with roughly 8.1% in the top ten. Germline V gene sequence: CDR1 MDHEN, CDR2 SYDVKM. The V gene lost 10 bases and the J gene lost 4 bases, with 14 bases spanning the gap. The CDR3 is made up of 13 amino acids. Template input, which was bulk tumor genomic DNA, totaled 600 to 650 ng per sample. Each primary tumor yielded several biopsies, collected far apart from one another at surgery. Patients with untreated, newly diagnosed non-small cell lung cancer underwent curative surgery. Study-level results: Local tumor mutational burden and local T-cell repertoire clonality showed a moderate significant correlation, R approximately 0.35.

This sequence was found in an older woman with non-small cell lung cancer. This chain joins TRBV28 and TRBJ2-1; D is unclear. Sequenced input: lung tumor tissue. The CDR3 DNA sequence: TGTGCCACCTTTAGTCTGATATACAATGAGCAGTTCTTC. Translated, it gives CATFSLIYNEQFF.